These 3 T cell receptor beta chains originate from one sample sequenced in a study of shared clonotypes between healthy human individuals (dated by TCRdb to the early 2020s). The library was prepared using the immunoSEQ multiplex PCR assay. TCRdb took over this immuneACCESS table, retaining in-frame rearrangements with V and J assigned. Such tables are incomplete; in checked studies, under half of the missing clones stem from an unresolved V gene, and the remainder is unexplained. A total of 1.6 million or so clones appear in this sample, 98% of them only once. Approximately 0.38% of the sample comes from the top ten. Sequencing was done on a sample of naive CD4+ T cells sorted from blood. The cell subset or site label for this specimen denotes: CD45RA+ positively selected. These receptors were collected from a man in his thirties or forties in good health.

The sample holds one count of this clone. The J gene is TRBJ1-1, the V gene TRBV18, with D possibly TRBD1 on 6 matching bases. The germline CDR1 and CDR2 sequences are KGHSH and LQKENI. The V end lost 4 bases, the J end lost 9 bases, and 12 bases lay between the germline ends. This CDR3 has 12 residues. The CDR3 region has the DNA TGTGCCAGCTCACTGGCCAGGGGCAAAGCTTTCTTT. Residues: CASSLARGKAFF.

This clone was found once. This chain joins TRBV14 and TRBJ1-2; D is unclear. Germline values: CDR1 SGHDN, CDR2 FVKESK. V dropped 1 base and J dropped 8 bases, with 14 bases sitting between them. The CDR3 consists of 14 residues. DNA of the CDR3: TGTGCCAGCAGCCAAGTTGCGGCGGAGATAGGCTACACCTTC. Protein: CASSQVAAEIGYTF.

A note on this clone: A read error may account for a junction end that differs from germline. CDR3 sequence reads: CSVERQVREAQYF. DNA of the CDR3: TGCAGCGTGGAGAGACAGGTGCGAGAGGCCCAGTACTTC. This rearrangement joins TRBV29-1 to TRBJ2-5, with a possible D match to TRBD1 (6 bases). Germline V gene lookup returns CDR1 SQVTM and CDR2 ANQGSEA. This CDR3 has 13 amino acids. The full variable domain, its missing parts supplied by reference TRBV29-1 and TRBJ2-5, is SAVISQKPSRDICQRGTSLTIQCQVDSQVTMMFWYRQQPGQSLTLIATANQGSEATYESGFVIDKFPISRPNLTFSTLTVSNMSPEDSSIYLCSVERQVREAQYFGPGTRLLVL.